This T cell receptor beta chain derives from a study of blood T cell repertoires in COVID-19. This clone is a singleton in its sample. This CDR3 has 15 amino acids. Germline values: CDR1 ENHRY, CDR2 SYGVKD. The junction had 6 bases not matched to a gene; V was cut back by 6 bases and J by 0 bases. The table came from immunoSEQ multiplex PCR; TCRdb's copy has only in-frame clones and leaves some out. The sample consists of around 470,000 clones, 75% to 90% of them appearing once. V is TRBV10-3 and J is TRBJ1-2; TRBD1 agrees at 8 bases. The source is a man aged 18 to 29 with COVID-19, enrolled during active disease. Sample: peripheral blood. The CDR3 DNA reads TGTGCCATCAGATACTCAGGGGGCACTAACTATGGCTACACCTTC. The encoded protein is CAIRYSGGTNYGYTF.